One sample yielded the 24 T cell receptor beta chains listed below, sequenced in a study of shared clonotypes between healthy human individuals. CD45RO-negative cells were positively selected for CCR7, leaving out terminally differentiated effector memory CD45RA+ cells. TCRdb's copy holds only in-frame clones and misses some; the assay was immunoSEQ multiplex PCR. The table lists about 2.2 million clones, just over 90% of them singletons. The specimen sequenced was naive CD8+ T cells from PBMCs. The receptors originated from a young man in good health. Some clones in this sample may be carry-over from other donors' samples.

The chain carries TRBV7-9 and TRBJ2-3; no clear D. Trimming shortened V by 5 bases and J by 1 base, and 7 bases separated the two germline ends. Germline-derived CDR1 and CDR2 are SEHNR and FQNEAQ (reference sequence). There are 13 residues in the CDR3. DNA of the CDR3: TGTGCCAGCAGCCCGCTGGGCACAGATACGCAGTATTTT. Protein product: CASSPLGTDTQYF.

This chain uses TRBV5-1 with TRBJ2-2; D is ambiguous. Germline values: CDR1 SGHRS, CDR2 YFSETQ. The ends were cut back, 4 bases at V and 6 bases at J, with 16 bases in the middle. The CDR3 consists of 15 residues. Here the CDR3 reads CASSVAGGVPGELFF. The CDR3 bases are TGCGCCAGCAGCGTTGCTGGCGGCGTCCCCGGGGAGCTGTTTTTT.

This clone came up once. This sequence joins TRBV5-1 and TRBJ2-2, with TRBD1 as a possible D gene (5 bases). Germline CDR1 is SGHRS and CDR2 is YFSETQ. Trimming shortened V by 1 base and J by 5 bases, and 21 bases separated the two germline ends. The CDR3 contains 18 residues. CDR3 sequence reads: CASSLYQGALRKTGELFF. In nucleotides, the CDR3 is TGCGCCAGCAGCTTGTATCAGGGTGCCCTCCGAAAAACCGGGGAGCTGTTTTTT.

The genes are TRBV23-1 and TRBJ2-1, with 9 nucleotides matching TRBD1. TRBV23-1 is recorded as an ORF, its role being uncertain. The CDR3 consists of 16 residues. V was clipped by 6 bases and J by 6 bases; unmatched bases: 12. CDR3 in DNA: TGCGCCAGCAGACCTATCCCCGGGACAGGGCGCAATGAGCAGTTCTTC. It is translated as CASRPIPGTGRNEQFF.

CDR3 sequence: CASTSPGGQNIQYF. CDR3 in DNA: TGTGCCAGCACGTCCCCCGGGGGGCAAAACATTCAGTACTTC. This rearrangement joins TRBV27 to TRBJ2-4; tentative D call: TRBD2 (7 bases). With 7 bases removed from V and 5 bases from J, the gap between germline ends came to 15 bases. Looked up from germline, CDR1 is MNHEY and CDR2 is SMNVEV (reference sequence). The length of the CDR3 is 14 residues.

V gene TRBV5-8 combines with J gene TRBJ2-4; a possible D gene is TRBD2 (7 bases). CDR1 is SGHTS, CDR2 YDEGEE, per germline. The CDR3 consists of 16 residues. Trimming stripped 0 bases from V and 3 bases from J, with 13 bases between. This CDR3 reads CASSLVAGAVKNIQYF. The CDR3 nucleotides read TGTGCCAGCAGCTTGGTTGCGGGGGCCGTCAAAAACATTCAGTACTTC.

This clone was detected a few times. The same CDR3 arises from other DNA sequences in this sample as well. This chain connects TRBV6-5 to TRBJ1-1; the match to TRBD1 covers 8 bases. The trim removed 0 bases at V and 6 bases at J, leaving 0 bases unmatched. From germline, CDR1 is MNHEY and CDR2 SVGAGI. The CDR3 consists of 13 residues. The CDR3 sequence is CASSYSTGAEAFF. CDR3 nucleotides: TGTGCCAGCAGTTACTCGACAGGGGCTGAAGCTTTCTTT.

The J gene is TRBJ1-2, the V gene TRBV4-1, with 8 positions matching TRBD1. V trimming: 3 bases; J trimming: 4 bases; junction bases outside the gene matches: 4. The CDR3 consists of 14 residues. The V gene's germline CDR1 is MGHRA and CDR2 YSYEKL. CDR3 DNA sequence: TGCGCCAGCAGCCAGACAGGGGTGAGCTATGGCTACACCTTC. Translated: CASSQTGVSYGYTF.

The chain is built from TRBV27 and TRBJ2-1; 7 positions match TRBD2. CDR3 length equals 16 residues. Germline trimming cut 7 bases from V and 2 bases from J; bases unmatched to any gene: 11. CDR1 and CDR2 from the germline V gene are MNHEY and SMNVEV (reference sequence). This CDR3 is CASKKSLAPAYNEQFF. CDR3 DNA sequence: TGTGCCAGCAAAAAATCACTAGCGCCAGCCTACAATGAGCAGTTCTTC.

The CDR3 region has the DNA TGTGCCAGCAGTGAAGAAGCTGGCACTTACTACAATGAGCAGTTCTTC. It encodes CASSEEAGTYYNEQFF. The rearrangement joins TRBV25-1 to TRBJ2-1, with no clear D. The CDR3 loop spans 16 amino acids. CDR1 MGHDK and CDR2 SYGVNS come from the germline V gene. V shed 2 bases and J shed 3 bases, with 14 bases lying between them.

The V and J genes are TRBV9 and TRBJ1-1; 7 nucleotides align to TRBD1. The junction had 11 bases not matched to a gene; V was cut back by 3 bases and J by 6 bases. Germline CDR1 is SGDLS and CDR2 is YYNGEE. CDR3 length: 15 amino acids. The CDR3: CASSETGRGVSEAFF. CDR3 nucleotides: TGTGCCAGCAGCGAGACAGGGCGCGGGGTATCTGAAGCTTTCTTT.

This clone has a handful of counts. J is TRBJ1-1 and V is TRBV30; D is ambiguous. Germline CDR1 and CDR2: GTSNPN and SVGIG (reference sequence). Trimming stripped 5 bases from V and 5 bases from J, with 12 bases between. This CDR3 region has 12 residues. This CDR3 reads CAWAPMGTEAFF. DNA of the CDR3: TGTGCCTGGGCGCCCATGGGGACTGAAGCTTTCTTT.

This clone was detected once. The chain carries TRBV6-6 and TRBJ2-5; 7 nucleotides line up with TRBD2. The germline CDR1 and CDR2 sequences are MNHNY and SVGAGI (reference sequence). The CDR3 has 15 residues. The ends lost 5 bases at V and 5 bases at J; junction bases unmatched: 11. CDR3: CASSSSAGTTETQYF. The DNA of the CDR3 is TGTGCCAGCAGTAGTTCAGCGGGAACTACGGAGACCCAGTACTTC.

V gene TRBV2 combines with J gene TRBJ2-7; 8 bases agree with TRBD2. Germline V lookup: CDR1 SNHLY, CDR2 FYNNEI. This CDR3 contains 16 residues. V gave up 5 bases and J gave up 3 bases; unmatched junction bases: 12. The CDR3 DNA follows: TGTGCCAGCAGTTTCCTAGCGGGTGGACGCCTCTACGAGCAGTACTTC. Translated: CASSFLAGGRLYEQYF. Looking up the rest from reference TRBV2 and TRBJ2-7 gives the full variable domain: EPEVTQTPSHQVTQMGQEVILRCVPISNHLYFYWYRQILGQKVEFLVSFYNNEISEKSEIFDDQFSVERPDGSNFTLKIRSTKLEDSAMYFCASSFLAGGRLYEQYFGPGTRLTVT.

The chain links TRBV28 to TRBJ1-1; perhaps TRBD1 as D (5 bases). Germline CDR1 and CDR2: MDHEN and SYDVKM. CDR3 length: 13 amino acids. V was pared by 4 bases and J by 6 bases, with 12 bases between. CDR3 DNA sequence: TGTGCCAGCAGTTCCGTTGCAGGGCCTGAAGCTTTCTTT. This codes for CASSSVAGPEAFF.

V is TRBV28 and J is TRBJ1-1; D call uncertain. CDR1 MDHEN and CDR2 SYDVKM come from the germline V gene. The CDR3 totals 12 residues. V was cut by 8 bases and J by 1 base, with 8 bases left in between. The DNA of the CDR3 is TGTGCCAGCGGACCCAGGAACACTGAAGCTTTCTTT. Encoded protein: CASGPRNTEAFF.

The V and J genes are TRBV5-1 and TRBJ1-6; D gene uncertain. The CDR3 has 17 amino acids. Germline CDR1 is SGHRS and CDR2 is YFSETQ. The V end lost 0 bases, the J end lost 4 bases, and 14 bases lay between the germline ends. The DNA of the CDR3 is TGCGCCAGCAGCTTGGAGCCCGCCCGGGGTTATAATTCACCCCTCCACTTT. Translation: CASSLEPARGYNSPLHF.

The chain uses TRBV5-1 and TRBJ2-7; the match to TRBD1 covers 9 bases. J was trimmed by 1 base and V by 5 bases; bases with no gene match: 7. The CDR3 runs to 15 residues. Germline CDR1 is SGHRS and CDR2 is YFSETQ. CDR3 sequence: CASRPGTGSSYEQYF. Written as DNA, the CDR3 is TGCGCCAGCAGACCCGGGACAGGGAGTTCCTACGAGCAGTACTTC.

This clone was seen just once. This rearrangement joins TRBV19 to TRBJ2-1, with 15 bases matching TRBD2. This CDR3 contains 18 residues. CDR1 LNHDA and CDR2 SQIVND come from the germline V gene (reference sequence). V shed 7 bases, J shed 6 bases, and the junction held 13 bases outside the gene matches. The CDR3, as DNA: TGTGCCAGTACCAGGGATTACCGGACTAGCGGGAGGGCCAATGAGCAGTTCTTC. This sequence encodes CASTRDYRTSGRANEQFF.

The chain is built from TRBV2 and TRBJ2-7; 14 bases agree with TRBD2. V was pared by 7 bases and J by 0 bases, with 11 bases of the junction left unmatched. CDR3 length equals 18 residues. Germline V gene sequence: CDR1 SNHLY, CDR2 FYNNEI. The CDR3 region is CASIQGTSGSFFSYEQYF. The CDR3, as DNA: TGTGCCAGCATCCAAGGGACTAGCGGGAGCTTCTTCTCCTACGAGCAGTACTTC.

CDR3 DNA: TGTGCCAGCAGCGCCGAGGACTATGGCTACACCTTC. Translating it yields CASSAEDYGYTF. V and J are TRBV9 and TRBJ1-2; D ambiguous. V shed 3 bases and J shed 3 bases, with 6 bases lying between them. Germline V gene sequence: CDR1 SGDLS, CDR2 YYNGEE. The CDR3 has 12 residues.

For the CDR3, the DNA is TGCAGCGTTGAAACAGGGGTGGAGACCCAGTACTTC. It codes for CSVETGVETQYF. The rearrangement joins TRBV29-1 to TRBJ2-5, with 7 positions matching TRBD1. Germline V lookup: CDR1 SQVTM, CDR2 ANQGSEA. This CDR3 comprises 12 residues. After removal of 2 bases from V and 5 bases from J, the junction contained 2 bases not matched to a gene.

This chain links TRBV9 with TRBJ1-1; D gene ambiguous. Trimming shortened V by 1 base and J by 4 bases, and 11 bases separated the two germline ends. Germline V gives CDR1 SGDLS, CDR2 YYNGEE. The CDR3 is 14 residues long. The CDR3 DNA follows: TGTGCCAGCAGCGTATGGGCTTTTGGCACTGAAGCTTTCTTT. It yields the protein CASSVWAFGTEAFF.

The chain employs TRBV6-6 and TRBJ1-5; 8 nucleotides agree with TRBD1. This CDR3 region has 16 residues. Trimming at V came to 6 bases and at J to 5 bases, leaving 12 bases not matched to a gene. CDR1 is MNHNY and CDR2 is SVGAGI in the germline V gene (reference sequence). CDR3 nucleotide sequence: TGTGCCAGCAGCCCTCGAGCTGACAGGGGCCATCAGCCCCAGCATTTT. Protein: CASSPRADRGHQPQHF.